This TCR beta chain was documented in a study of T cell responses to AZD1222 COVID-19 vaccine. General study results and limits: It should be noted that donors were predominantly white British and more often female, and clonal diversity was possibly underestimated.

This clone was counted only a few times. Its target is not known. Profiling relied on immunoSEQ multiplex PCR, and the TCRdb table lists in-frame clones only, not all of them. The sample carries around 150,000 clones, about 90% recorded once. Germline CDR1 reads KGHSY; CDR2 reads FQNENV. The CDR3 spans 15 residues. Deletions cut 2 bases from V and 0 bases from J, with 8 bases between. The genes are TRBV16 and TRBJ1-5; no definite D call. Here the sequenced sample was peripheral blood, taken 28 days after the second AZD1222 dose. The receptor's source is an adult who received the AZD1222 COVID-19 vaccine. CDR3 nucleotide sequence: TGTGCCAGCAGCCAAGAAGGGAATAGCAATCAGCCCCAGCATTTT. Encoded protein: CASSQEGNSNQPQHF.